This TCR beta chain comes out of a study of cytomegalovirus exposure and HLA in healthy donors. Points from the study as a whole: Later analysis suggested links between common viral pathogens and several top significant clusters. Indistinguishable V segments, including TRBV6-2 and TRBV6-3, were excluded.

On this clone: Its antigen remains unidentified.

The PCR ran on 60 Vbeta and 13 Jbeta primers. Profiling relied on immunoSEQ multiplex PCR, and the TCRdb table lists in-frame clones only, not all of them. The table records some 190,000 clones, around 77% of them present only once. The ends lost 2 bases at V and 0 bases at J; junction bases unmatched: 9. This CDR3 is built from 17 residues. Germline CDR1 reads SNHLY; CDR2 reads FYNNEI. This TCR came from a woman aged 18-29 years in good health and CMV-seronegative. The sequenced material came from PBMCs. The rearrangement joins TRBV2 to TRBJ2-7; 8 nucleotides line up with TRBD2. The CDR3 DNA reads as TGTGCCAGCAGTGAACGTTTTGCGGGGGGCCTCTCCTACGAGCAGTACTTC. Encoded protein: CASSERFAGGLSYEQYF.